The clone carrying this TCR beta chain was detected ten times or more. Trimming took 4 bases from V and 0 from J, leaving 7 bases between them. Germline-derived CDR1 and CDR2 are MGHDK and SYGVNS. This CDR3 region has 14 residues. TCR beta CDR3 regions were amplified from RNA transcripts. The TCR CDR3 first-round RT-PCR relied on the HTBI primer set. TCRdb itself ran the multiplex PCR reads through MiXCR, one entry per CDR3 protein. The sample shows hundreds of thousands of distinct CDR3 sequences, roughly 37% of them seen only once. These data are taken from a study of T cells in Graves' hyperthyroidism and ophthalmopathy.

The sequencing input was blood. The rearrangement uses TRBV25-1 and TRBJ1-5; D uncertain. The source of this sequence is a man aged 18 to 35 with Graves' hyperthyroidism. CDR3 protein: CASSGSSSNQPQHF. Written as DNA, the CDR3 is TGTGCCAGCAGTGGTTCCTCTAGCAATCAGCCCCAGCATTTT.